These 27 T cell receptor beta chains were all obtained from the same sample, sequenced in a study of shared clonotypes between healthy human individuals. Method: immunoSEQ multiplex PCR; TCRdb's copy keeps in-frame clones and lacks some. The data hold around 700,000 clones, with around 72% observed a single time. Source material: memory CD4+ T cells sorted from blood. The subset is: CD45RA-negative fraction. The origin of the receptors is a woman in her 30s in good health.

CDR3 nucleotides: TGTGCCAGCTCGTCGGACAGGGCGGATGGCTACACCTTC. It codes for CASSSDRADGYTF. The chain combines TRBV18 with TRBJ1-2; 8 nucleotides align to TRBD1. V lost 6 bases to trimming and J lost 6 bases; unmatched junction nucleotides: 6. The CDR3 has 13 amino acids. CDR1 is KGHSH and CDR2 is LQKENI in the germline V gene.

This chain uses TRBV11-1 with TRBJ2-6, with D uncertain. The CDR3 has 13 amino acids. The V end lost 6 bases, the J end lost 2 bases, and 5 bases lay between the germline ends. CDR1 and CDR2 from the germline V gene are SGHAT and FQDESV (reference sequence). CDR3 protein: CASSVTGANVLTF. CDR3 coding DNA: TGTGCCAGCAGTGTAACTGGGGCCAACGTCCTGACTTTC.

V is TRBV18 and J is TRBJ1-4; 11 bases are shared with TRBD1. The V and J ends lost 3 bases and 7 bases, in that order; junction bases with no gene match: 4. The CDR3 totals 15 residues. Per the germline V gene, CDR1 is KGHSH and CDR2 is LQKENI. CDR3 loop: CASSPLGTGGEKLFF. CDR3 DNA sequence: TGTGCCAGCTCACCCCTCGGGACAGGGGGTGAAAAACTGTTTTTT.

This clone was found a few times. This chain connects TRBV5-4 to TRBJ2-2, with 9 nucleotides matching TRBD1. Per the germline V gene, CDR1 is SGHNT and CDR2 is YYREEE (reference sequence). The J segment lost 7 bases and the V segment lost 3 bases, leaving 7 bases of the junction unmatched. The CDR3 consists of 15 residues. CDR3 coding DNA: TGTGCCAGCAGCTGGGACAGGGAGAGTTTCGGGGAGCTGTTTTTT. As protein: CASSWDRESFGELFF.

This clone was observed a handful of times. V gene TRBV6-6 combines with J gene TRBJ1-5; D is uncertain. V dropped 5 bases and J dropped 0 bases, with 8 bases sitting between them. Germline CDR1 and CDR2: MNHNY and SVGAGI (reference sequence). The CDR3 has 14 residues. The CDR3 region is CASSPHYSNQPQHF. CDR3 DNA: TGTGCCAGCAGTCCCCACTATAGCAATCAGCCCCAGCATTTT.

This chain links TRBV18 with TRBJ1-4, with 8 nucleotides matching TRBD1. Trimming removed 1 base from V and 7 bases from J; junction bases left unmatched: 5. CDR3 length: 15 residues. The V gene's germline CDR1 is KGHSH and CDR2 LQKENI. The CDR3 DNA is TGTGCCAGCTCACCACTCGCCGGGACAGGTGAAAAACTGTTTTTT. This encodes CASSPLAGTGEKLFF.

The CDR3 coding sequence is TGTGCCAGCAGTGCACCGGGACAAAGCACAGATACGCAGTATTTT. Its protein is CASSAPGQSTDTQYF. The rearrangement uses TRBV28 and TRBJ2-3; TRBD1 might be the D (6 bases). The length of the CDR3 is 15 residues. V was cut by 5 bases and J by 0 bases, with 12 bases left in between. Germline loops: CDR1 MDHEN, CDR2 SYDVKM.

The chain is built from TRBV7-9 and TRBJ2-7; D gene unclear. V lost 0 bases and J lost 8, with 8 bases in between. CDR1 SEHNR and CDR2 FQNEAQ come from the germline V gene (reference sequence). The CDR3 is 12 residues long. For the CDR3, the DNA is TGTGCCAGCAGCTTAGCGGGGTTTAAGCAGTACTTC. It is translated as CASSLAGFKQYF.

The rearrangement links TRBV11-2 to TRBJ2-5; 16 bases are shared with TRBD2. This CDR3 is 18 amino acids long. V lost 1 base and J lost 7; bases outside the gene matches: 9. The V gene's germline CDR1 is SGHAT and CDR2 FQNNGV. As DNA, the CDR3 is TGTGCCAGCAGCTTAGTTCCGGGACTAGCGGGAGGGCCTGGGACCCAGTACTTC. It yields the protein CASSLVPGLAGGPGTQYF.

The chain carries TRBV7-2 and TRBJ1-5, with TRBD1 as a possible D gene (5 bases). Germline values: CDR1 SGHTA, CDR2 FQGNSA. Trimming pared 3 bases from V and 11 bases from J, leaving 14 bases between. CDR3 length: 13 amino acids. CDR3 DNA sequence: TGTGCCAGCAGCTTGGGGGGACCCAAGACCCAGCATTTT. Protein: CASSLGGPKTQHF.

The CDR3 loop is CASSAPTSEAYEQYF. CDR3 DNA: TGTGCCAGCAGTGCCCCGACTAGCGAGGCCTACGAGCAGTACTTC. The genes are TRBV25-1 and TRBJ2-7; 8 bases map to TRBD2. V lost 4 bases and J lost 2; bases outside the gene matches: 7. Germline CDR1 is MGHDK and CDR2 is SYGVNS. CDR3 length: 15 residues.

This chain joins TRBV11-2 and TRBJ2-1, with D maybe TRBD2 (6 bases). Germline CDR1 SGHAT, CDR2 FQNNGV. The CDR3 contains 15 residues. V was cut by 1 base and J by 6 bases, with 13 bases left in between. DNA for the CDR3: TGTGCCAGCAGCTTAGTTTTACTGGGGGGCAATGAGCAGTTCTTC. This translates into CASSLVLLGGNEQFF.

This clone was found a few times. The V gene is TRBV30, the J gene TRBJ1-2; tentative D call: TRBD1 (5 bases). This CDR3 is 13 amino acids long. Germline V gene lookup returns CDR1 GTSNPN and CDR2 SVGIG (reference sequence). V lost 1 base, J lost 6 bases, and 12 bases lay in between. DNA for the CDR3: TGTGCCTGGAGTGACCAGGGATGGAATGGCTACACCTTC. The encoded protein is CAWSDQGWNGYTF.

The chain uses TRBV6-6 and TRBJ1-4, with a tentative D call TRBD1 (6 bases). CDR3 length equals 16 residues. V was pared by 9 bases and J by 0 bases, with 17 bases between. Germline V gives CDR1 MNHNY, CDR2 SVGAGI (reference sequence). CDR3: CARRTSTGTTNEKLFF. The CDR3 bases are TGTGCCAGACGAACTTCTACAGGGACAACTAATGAAAAACTGTTTTTT.

This clone was seen only once. The rearrangement joins TRBV6-1 to TRBJ2-5, with D unclear. This CDR3 has 11 residues. Trimming removed 6 bases at V and 2 bases at J, with 4 bases between. CDR1 MNHNS and CDR2 SASEGT come from the germline V gene. DNA for the CDR3: TGTGCCAGCAGCAAGCAAGAGACCCAGTACTTC. Translating gives CASSKQETQYF.

V gene TRBV5-4 combines with J gene TRBJ2-7, with 9 bases matching TRBD1. The V segment lost 4 bases and the J segment 3 bases; nucleotides outside the gene matches: 11. The CDR3 is 16 amino acids. Germline CDR1 is SGHNT and CDR2 is YYREEE (reference sequence). CDR3 loop: CASSAPQPGQGYEQYF. The DNA of the CDR3 is TGTGCCAGCAGCGCACCTCAGCCGGGACAGGGCTACGAGCAGTACTTC.

This clone was seen only once. The rearrangement joins TRBV28 to TRBJ1-1; D may be TRBD1 (5 bases). The germline CDR1 and CDR2 sequences are MDHEN and SYDVKM. The CDR3 runs 15 residues. Trimming left V 7 bases short and J 1 base short, with 16 bases between. CDR3 nucleotide sequence: TGTGCCAGCACCACCCTCAGGGAAAGGAACACTGAAGCTTTCTTT. Its translation: CASTTLRERNTEAFF.

CDR3 coding DNA: TGTGCCAGCAGCCCCCTTCCGGACGCCAAATTCTCTGGGGCCAACGTCCTGACTTTC. As protein: CASSPLPDAKFSGANVLTF. V usage is TRBV11-2 and J usage is TRBJ2-6; no definite D call. Germline V gene sequence: CDR1 SGHAT, CDR2 FQNNGV. The CDR3 consists of 19 residues. The germline V and J ends were trimmed by 5 bases and 0 bases, with 20 bases remaining between them.

The rearrangement joins TRBV2 to TRBJ2-1; D perhaps matches TRBD2 (6 bases). The germline CDR1 and CDR2 sequences are SNHLY and FYNNEI. The germline V and J ends were trimmed by 8 bases and 0 bases, with 14 bases remaining between them. The CDR3 is 15 amino acids. CDR3 in DNA: TGTGCCAGCGGGGACGGGGGAAACTCCTACAATGAGCAGTTCTTC. Translated: CASGDGGNSYNEQFF.

V and J are TRBV5-4 and TRBJ1-2; D uncertain. The CDR3 loop spans 14 amino acids. Trimming pared 4 bases from V and 5 bases from J, leaving 15 bases between. Germline V CDR1 and CDR2: SGHNT, YYREEE (reference sequence). The CDR3 bases are TGTGCCAGCAGCCACCCCGGCAGAAAATATGGCTACACCTTC. It is translated as CASSHPGRKYGYTF.

The chain uses TRBV25-1 and TRBJ2-7; TRBD2 might be the D (6 bases). The CDR3 is 13 amino acids. With 4 bases removed from V and 9 bases from J, the gap between germline ends came to 16 bases. Germline V lookup: CDR1 MGHDK, CDR2 SYGVNS. The CDR3 reads CASSGQTEGRQYF. The DNA of the CDR3 is TGTGCCAGCAGTGGTCAGACGGAGGGACGGCAGTACTTC.

This clone has just a few counts. The chain carries TRBV27 and TRBJ2-7; D gene uncertain. This CDR3 region has 9 residues. CDR1 and CDR2 (germline): MNHEY, SMNVEV (reference sequence). V was cut by 11 bases and J by 0 bases, with 2 bases left in between. The CDR3 reads CARSYEQYF. The CDR3 DNA sequence: TGTGCCCGCTCCTACGAGCAGTACTTC.

There are a few counts of this clone. This chain joins TRBV6-1 and TRBJ1-1; TRBD1 agrees at 8 bases. Germline trimming cut 7 bases from V and 1 base from J; bases unmatched to any gene: 8. The CDR3 spans 15 residues. The germline gives CDR1 MNHNS, CDR2 SASEGT. The CDR3 loop is CASIRGQGGNTEAFF. The CDR3 DNA is TGTGCCAGCATACGAGGACAGGGAGGGAACACTGAAGCTTTCTTT.

A remark on this clone: The same CDR3 is also encoded by other DNA sequences in this sample. This chain links TRBV7-9 with TRBJ2-5, with no clear D. V was clipped by 1 base and J by 1 base, with 4 bases between them. CDR1 and CDR2 (germline): SEHNR, FQNEAQ (reference sequence). This CDR3 is 13 amino acids long. CDR3 nucleotides: TGTGCCAGCAGCTTAGTCTCCCAAGAGACCCAGTACTTC. Protein: CASSLVSQETQYF.

J is TRBJ2-5 and V is TRBV7-3; 8 positions agree with TRBD1. The DNA end favors TRBJ2-7, so the J call may be wrong. The germline CDR1 and CDR2 sequences are SGHTA and FQGTGA. This CDR3 is 14 amino acids long. As DNA, the CDR3 is TGTGCCAGCAGCCCCCAGGGGGCAAGCTACGAGCAGTACTTC. Translated, it gives CASSPQGASYEQYF.

The table lists this clone with a few counts. In nucleotides, the CDR3 is TGTGCCAGCAGTTTAAGCGGGGTTGTGCAGCCCCAGCATTTT. Amino acids: CASSLSGVVQPQHF. The V call is TRBV28, the J call TRBJ1-5; D gene unclear. This CDR3 spans 14 amino acids. V lost 2 bases and J 7 bases, leaving 12 bases between the germline ends. Germline V gene data show CDR1 as MDHEN and CDR2 as SYDVKM.

The genes are TRBV28 and TRBJ1-1; 10 positions match TRBD1. CDR3 length: 16 amino acids. Looked up from germline, CDR1 is MDHEN and CDR2 is SYDVKM. V dropped 6 bases and J dropped 7; count of bases not matched to a gene: 14. In DNA form, the CDR3 reads TGTGCCAGCAGGTATAAGCTGAGGACAGGGGGGATTGAAGCTTTCTTT. Translation gives CASRYKLRTGGIEAFF.